Listed here are 14 T cell receptor beta chains from one sample, sequenced in a study of post-analysis software for immune sequencing data. Notes on the study in general: Comparison of patients with controls showed five TRBV segments more frequent in patients, TRBV5-6, TRBV5-1 and TRBV20-1 among them.

Incorporated into the TCR beta cDNA libraries were unique molecular identifiers, which served to reduce PCR and sequencing biases. TCRdb reprocessed the PCR reads via MiXCR and lists one record per CDR3 protein. In the table there are about 430,000 distinct CDR3 sequences, approximately 39% of which are singletons. Their antigens remain unidentified. The sample comprised blood. Receptor source: a girl aged 2 to 9 with multiple sclerosis.

The V and J genes are TRBV15 and TRBJ1-1; D call uncertain. The CDR3 consists of 13 residues. V was trimmed by 0 bases and J by 5 bases, leaving 7 bases between them. The germline V gene has CDR1 LNHNV and CDR2 YYDKDF (reference sequence). The CDR3 region is CATSRELETEAFF. In DNA form, the CDR3 reads TGTGCCACCAGCAGAGAGTTGGAGACTGAAGCTTTCTTT. Full variable domain (rest looked up from reference TRBV15 and TRBJ1-1): DAMVIQNPRYQVTQFGKPVTLSCSQTLNHNVMYWYQQKSSQAPKLLFHYYDKDFNNEADTPDNFQSRRPNTSFCFLDIRSPGLGDTAMYLCATSRELETEAFFGQGTRLTVV.

This clonotype was found a few times. This chain links TRBV6-2 or TRBV6-3 with TRBJ2-1; D could derive from TRBD1 or TRBD2 (5 bases each). The CDR3 has 14 amino acids. Germline loops: CDR1 MNHEY, CDR2 SVGEGT. V lost 10 bases to trimming and J lost 2 bases, with 15 bases between them. CDR3 DNA: TGTGCCACCCTGGTTGGGGGAGCCTACAATGAGCAGTTCTTC. Protein product: CATLVGGAYNEQFF.

A few counts support this clonotype. The V and J genes are TRBV9 and TRBJ2-3, with 7 nucleotides matching TRBD2. Germline CDR1 and CDR2: SGDLS and YYNGEE. The CDR3 extends over 19 amino acids. J gave up 2 bases and V 3 bases, and 18 bases lay outside the gene matches. The CDR3, as DNA: TGTGCCAGCAGCGCTCATAGCGGGCCCTCCCCCTCTTACACAGATACGCAGTATTTT. This codes for CASSAHSGPSPSYTDTQYF. Full variable domain (missing parts from reference TRBV9 and TRBJ2-3): DSGVTQTPKHLITATGQRVTLRCSPRSGDLSVYWYQQSLDQGLQFLIQYYNGEERAKGNILERFSAQQFPDLHSELNLSSLELGDSALYFCASSAHSGPSPSYTDTQYFGPGTRLTVL.

The CDR3, as DNA: TGTGCCAGCAGTCCCAGGAGGGCCGTGGTAACCGGGGAGCTGTTTTTT. Its protein is CASSPRRAVVTGELFF. The chain employs TRBV12-3 or TRBV12-4 and TRBJ2-2, with D tentatively TRBD2 (6 bases). CDR3 length equals 16 residues. Deletions cut 5 bases from V and 5 bases from J, with 18 bases between.

This chain joins TRBV10-3 and TRBJ2-1, with TRBD2 matching 13 bases. The germline CDR1 and CDR2 sequences are ENHRY and SYGVKD. The CDR3 is 16 residues long. Trimming took 2 bases from V and 5 from J; bases not matched to a gene: 3. The CDR3 protein is CAISEPGTSGDNEQFF. In nucleotides, the CDR3 is TGTGCCATCAGTGAGCCCGGGACTAGCGGGGACAATGAGCAGTTCTTC.

The rearrangement uses TRBV28 and TRBJ1-2; D possibly corresponds to TRBD1 (5 bases). Per germline, CDR1 MDHEN and CDR2 SYDVKM. This CDR3 spans 14 amino acids. V dropped 5 bases and J dropped 8 bases, with 18 bases sitting between them. DNA for the CDR3: TGTGCCAGCAGTGTAACCGGGACGCCGAAAGGCTACACCTTC. It specifies CASSVTGTPKGYTF.

This clonotype was counted ten times or more. The chain joins TRBV6-5 to TRBJ2-5, with D perhaps TRBD2 (5 bases). V shed 6 bases and J shed 1 base, with 6 bases lying between them. The CDR3 runs 12 residues. Germline CDR1 is MNHEY and CDR2 is SVGAGI. The CDR3 DNA follows: TGTGCCAGCAGGGACTCCCAAGAGACCCAGTACTTC. This codes for CASRDSQETQYF.

V gene TRBV16 combines with J gene TRBJ2-3; D might be TRBD2 (5 bases). Germline V lookup: CDR1 KGHSY, CDR2 FQNENV. V lost 4 bases to trimming and J lost 6 bases, with 14 bases between them. This CDR3 has 14 residues. CDR3 amino acids: CASSLATRGDTQYF. In nucleotides, the CDR3 is TGTGCCAGCAGCCTCGCCACTCGCGGGGATACGCAGTATTTT.

There are a few counts of this clonotype. The gene calls are TRBV6-1 and TRBJ1-4, with D possibly being TRBD1 (5 bases). The CDR3 is made up of 14 amino acids. Germline V gene data show CDR1 as MNHNS and CDR2 as SASEGT. The V and J ends lost 7 bases and 3 bases respectively, with 12 bases between them. CDR3 bases: TGTGCCAGCATTCCAGGGTGGCCTAATGAAAAACTGTTTTTT. It specifies CASIPGWPNEKLFF.

This chain connects TRBV29-1 to TRBJ1-1; D possibly corresponds to TRBD1 (5 bases). CDR1 and CDR2 (germline): SQVTM, ANQGSEA. The length of the CDR3 is 13 residues. The V end was cut by 4 bases, the J end by 0 bases, with 9 bases between. The CDR3 sequence: CSVGPGLNTEAFF. The CDR3 DNA is TGCAGCGTTGGCCCAGGGCTGAACACTGAAGCTTTCTTT.

This clonotype has only a few counts. This sequence joins TRBV27 and TRBJ2-7; 10 bases match TRBD2. The CDR3 runs 17 residues. Germline values: CDR1 MNHEY, CDR2 SMNVEV (reference sequence). Unmatched junction bases numbered 13, after V lost 5 bases and J lost 3 bases. The CDR3 protein is CASSPSRGLAANYEQYF. CDR3 nucleotide sequence: TGTGCCAGCAGTCCCTCCCGCGGACTAGCGGCGAACTACGAGCAGTACTTC.

The chain has TRBV29-1 and TRBJ2-1; a possible D gene is TRBD1 (5 bases). Germline CDR1 and CDR2: SQVTM and ANQGSEA. V lost 7 bases, J lost 7 bases, and 29 bases lay in between. The length of the CDR3 is 17 residues. The CDR3, as DNA: TGCAGCGGCCAGGGCAACCCACTGTCGGGTGATTATAATGAGCAGTTCTTC. The encoded protein is CSGQGNPLSGDYNEQFF.

The sample holds a few counts of this clonotype. The V and J genes are TRBV18 and TRBJ2-1, with D possibly being TRBD1 (5 bases). This CDR3 has 12 amino acids. Between the trimmed V and J ends, which lost 3 bases and 11 bases, there was a span of 11 bases. Germline-derived CDR1 and CDR2 are KGHSH and LQKENI. The CDR3 protein is CASSPRGFQQFF. The DNA for the CDR3 is TGTGCCAGCTCACCTAGGGGATTTCAGCAGTTCTTC.

The rearrangement links TRBV5-5 to TRBJ2-1; D unclear. The CDR3 is 15 amino acids. The V end lost 1 base, the J end lost 0 bases, and 8 bases lay between the germline ends. From germline, CDR1 is SGHKS and CDR2 YYEKEE (reference sequence). CDR3 nucleotides: TGTGCCAGCAGCTTGACCTGGGCCTCCTACAATGAGCAGTTCTTC. Translation: CASSLTWASYNEQFF.